This T cell receptor (beta chain) is from a study of CD8 T cells in Susac syndrome. J gave up 10 bases and V 2 bases, and 7 bases lay outside the gene matches. The CDR3 runs to 15 residues. In germline, CDR1 is SGHTA, CDR2 FQGNSA. The RNA input was roughly 0.45 to 1 ug, and it was reverse transcribed with random hexamers. The CDR3 of TCR beta was amplified by immunoSEQ multiplex PCR across 54 Vbeta and 13 Jbeta. TCRdb re-derived calls from the immunoSEQ multiplex PCR reads in MiXCR, one entry per CDR3 protein. The table includes about 300,000 distinct CDR3 sequences, 92% detected once. The clonotype comes from a human donor with multiple sclerosis. This chain links TRBV7-2 with TRBJ2-1; the match to TRBD2 covers 11 bases. Sequencing was performed on CD4+ T cells from PBMCs. The chain's CDR3 is CASSLQGLAASEQFF. The CDR3 DNA reads as TGTGCCAGCAGCTTACAGGGACTAGCGGCGTCGGAGCAGTTCTTC.